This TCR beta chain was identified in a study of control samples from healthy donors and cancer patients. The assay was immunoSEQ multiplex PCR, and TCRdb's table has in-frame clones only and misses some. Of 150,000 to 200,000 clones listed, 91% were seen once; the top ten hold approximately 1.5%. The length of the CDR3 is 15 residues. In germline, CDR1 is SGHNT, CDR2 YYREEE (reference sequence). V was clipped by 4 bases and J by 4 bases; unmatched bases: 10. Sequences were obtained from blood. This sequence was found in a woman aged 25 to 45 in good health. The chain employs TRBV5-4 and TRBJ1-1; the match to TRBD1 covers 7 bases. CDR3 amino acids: CASSPDRVGGTEAFF. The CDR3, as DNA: TGTGCCAGCAGCCCCGACAGGGTCGGCGGCACTGAAGCTTTCTTT.